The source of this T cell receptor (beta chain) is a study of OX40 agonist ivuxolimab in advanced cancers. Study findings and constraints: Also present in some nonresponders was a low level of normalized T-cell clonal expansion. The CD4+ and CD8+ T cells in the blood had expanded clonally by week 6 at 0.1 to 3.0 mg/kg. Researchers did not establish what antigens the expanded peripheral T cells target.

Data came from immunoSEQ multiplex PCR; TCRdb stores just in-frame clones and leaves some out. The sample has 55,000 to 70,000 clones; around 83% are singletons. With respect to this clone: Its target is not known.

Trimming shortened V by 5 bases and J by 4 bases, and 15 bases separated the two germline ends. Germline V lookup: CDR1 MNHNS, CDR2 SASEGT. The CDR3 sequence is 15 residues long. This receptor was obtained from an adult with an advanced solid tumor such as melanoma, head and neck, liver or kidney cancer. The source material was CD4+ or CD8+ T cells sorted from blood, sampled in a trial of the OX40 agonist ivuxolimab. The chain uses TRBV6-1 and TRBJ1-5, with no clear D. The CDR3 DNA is TGTGCCAGCAGTTTCGGTTCCGGACCAAATCAGCCCCAGCATTTT. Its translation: CASSFGSGPNQPQHF.